This entry concerns a single T cell receptor (beta chain). This CDR3 is built from 16 residues. Germline loops: CDR1 MNHEY, CDR2 SVGAGI. V lost 1 base, J lost 4 bases, and 14 bases lay in between. This table comes from immunoSEQ multiplex PCR, and its TCRdb copy is limited to in-frame clones, with some not included. Among approximately 360,000 clones listed, approximately 87% were seen once. The data derive from a study of blood T cell repertoires in COVID-19. Looking at the study overall: Sources were T cells, B-cell-depleted T cells, or PBMCs; the material itself was cDNA or gDNA.

The receptor was isolated from a woman in her 30s with acute COVID-19. The J gene is TRBJ2-1, the V gene TRBV6-5; D perhaps matches TRBD2 (7 bases). Sequencing used PBMCs or T cells enriched from blood (not recorded which). The DNA for the CDR3 is TGTGCCAGCAGTTACTTTCGGGGGGCCTTTTACAATGAGCAGTTCTTC. Its protein product is CASSYFRGAFYNEQFF.